This TCR beta chain was retrieved from a study of blood T cell repertoires in COVID-19. This CDR3 spans 15 amino acids. CDR1 and CDR2 (germline): SGHAT, FQNNGV. V trimming: 5 bases; J trimming: 4 bases; junction bases outside the gene matches: 8. Per the original data handling: For nucleated cells, counts were estimated from reference gene primer amplification. Sequencing used immunoSEQ multiplex PCR; TCRdb keeps in-frame clones, though not all of them. Clonal size and the V and J genes are those of that table, whereas D and trimming came from the DNA. The sample comprises roughly 310,000 clones, 88% of which are singletons, and roughly 4.1% rests with the top ten.

The sequenced material came from peripheral blood. This TCR came from a woman between 50 and 59 years old with active or convalescent COVID-19. V is TRBV11-2 and J is TRBJ2-3; 8 nucleotides agree with TRBD2. CDR3 in DNA: TGTGCCAGCAGCCAAGTCCGGGGGGGCGCAGATACGCAGTATTTT. It translates to CASSQVRGGADTQYF.